The 23 T cell receptor beta chains presented below share a single source sample, sequenced in a study of T-cell memory formation after mild COVID-19. TCRdb reanalysed the 5' RACE reads using MiXCR and keeps one entry per CDR3 protein. The top ten clones hold approximately 21% of a sample with hundreds of thousands of distinct CDR3 sequences, roughly 17% of them seen once. The sample comprised PBMCs or a T cell subset sorted from them (not recorded which). The receptors were gathered from a man aged 18-30 years who had mild COVID-19 (a few samples of this study predate the infection). Cell type and time point are not known.

The chain employs TRBV7-2 and TRBJ2-5, with D perhaps assigned TRBD1 or TRBD2 (5 bases each). Germline CDR1 and CDR2: SGHTA and FQGNSA. The CDR3 runs 15 residues. Trimming shortened V by 0 bases and J by 5 bases, and 13 bases separated the two germline ends. This chain's CDR3 is CASSLAHRGMETQYF. CDR3 DNA sequence: TGTGCCAGCAGCTTAGCTCACCGGGGCATGGAGACCCAGTACTTC.

The chain uses TRBV12-3 or TRBV12-4 and TRBJ2-5; D might be TRBD2 (6 bases). Trimming pared 6 bases from V and 5 bases from J, leaving 19 bases between. This CDR3 is built from 15 residues. The CDR3 nucleotides read TGTGCCAGCAGCCCCGGGACTCTTAAGGGGGAGACCCAGTACTTC. Translation gives CASSPGTLKGETQYF.

Here the CDR3 DNA reads TGTGCCAGCCGGATAGTGCGTCGGGAGACCCAGTACTTC. Encoded protein: CASRIVRRETQYF. The V call is TRBV28, the J call TRBJ2-5; no reliable D call. V lost 8 bases and J lost 5, with 15 bases in between. The germline gives CDR1 MDHEN, CDR2 SYDVKM. CDR3 length: 13 residues.

This clonotype has only a few counts. V is TRBV7-6 and J is TRBJ2-4; D assignment may be TRBD1 or TRBD2 (5 bases each). V was pared by 8 bases and J by 8 bases, with 13 bases between. This CDR3 comprises 12 residues. Germline CDR1 is SGHVS and CDR2 is FNYEAQ. The CDR3 is CASSGRGDIQYF. The CDR3, as DNA: TGTGCCAGCTCGGGCAGAGGGGACATTCAGTACTTC.

This clonotype was seen only a few times. The rearrangement joins TRBV24-1 to TRBJ2-3, with D perhaps TRBD2 (7 bases). The V gene's germline CDR1 is KGHDR and CDR2 SFDVKD. This CDR3 is built from 17 residues. V lost 1 base and J lost 4, with 17 bases in between. The CDR3 here is CATSDFVQGRGSDTQYF. The CDR3 DNA sequence: TGTGCCACCAGTGATTTCGTCCAGGGGAGGGGGTCAGATACGCAGTATTTT.

This clonotype was counted a few times. This chain uses TRBV5-6 with TRBJ2-7; D gene ambiguous. The CDR3 sequence is 12 residues long. V gave up 0 bases and J gave up 4 bases, with 5 bases separating them. Germline V gives CDR1 SGHDT, CDR2 YYEEEE. The CDR3 spells CASSLGEYEQYV. CDR3 bases: TGTGCCAGCAGCTTGGGCGAGTACGAGCAGTACGTC.

The CDR3 here is CASNKAGGFQETQYF. As DNA, the CDR3 is TGTGCCAGCAACAAGGCGGGGGGCTTTCAAGAGACCCAGTACTTC. V is TRBV5-4 and J is TRBJ2-5, with TRBD2 matching 8 bases. The germline CDR1 and CDR2 sequences are SGHNT and YYREEE (reference sequence). The CDR3 runs to 15 residues. V shed 6 bases, J shed 2 bases, and the junction held 9 bases outside the gene matches.

The sample holds a few counts of this clonotype. The rearrangement uses TRBV4-3 and TRBJ2-2, with unresolved D. The CDR3 has 15 residues. Germline V gene sequence: CDR1 LGHNA, CDR2 YSLEER. V was cut by 1 base and J by 5 bases, with 11 bases left in between. Here the CDR3 reads CASSQVPSATGELFF. Here the CDR3 DNA reads TGCGCCAGCAGCCAAGTCCCCTCGGCGACCGGGGAGCTGTTTTTT.

The V call is TRBV9, the J call TRBJ1-4, with D unclear. The CDR3 loop spans 14 amino acids. V lost 0 bases, J lost 8 bases, and 11 bases lay in between. Germline loops: CDR1 SGDLS, CDR2 YYNGEE. Here the CDR3 reads CASSVEAFSEKLFF. The CDR3 DNA is TGTGCCAGCAGCGTAGAGGCTTTCTCGGAAAAACTGTTTTTT.

J is TRBJ1-3 and V is TRBV20-1; no clear D. The CDR3 loop spans 14 amino acids. The V and J ends lost 4 bases and 0 bases respectively, with 10 bases between them. Germline assignment: CDR1 DFQATT and CDR2 SNEGSKA (reference sequence). The CDR3 nucleotides are TGCAGTGCTACCGGCCTGAGCTCTGGAAACACCATATATTTT. Its protein product is CSATGLSSGNTIYF.

This clonotype has more than one count but fewer than ten. The V call is TRBV29-1, the J call TRBJ1-2; D may be TRBD1 (5 bases). V was pared by 4 bases and J by 7 bases, with 13 bases between. CDR1 is SQVTM and CDR2 is ANQGSEA in the germline V gene. The CDR3 is made up of 12 amino acids. The CDR3: CSVVEGNGGYTF. CDR3 in DNA: TGCAGCGTTGTAGAGGGGAATGGTGGCTACACCTTC.

This clonotype came up many times. This chain links TRBV7-2 with TRBJ2-7; 9 bases are a match to TRBD1. V was pared by 4 bases and J by 7 bases, with 5 bases of the junction left unmatched. CDR3 length: 13 residues. Germline V gene sequence: CDR1 SGHTA, CDR2 FQGNSA. This CDR3 is CASSSGTGWEQYF. Written as DNA, the CDR3 is TGTGCCAGCAGCTCTGGGACAGGGTGGGAGCAGTACTTC.

The chain links TRBV6-2 or TRBV6-3 to TRBJ1-5; no reliable D call. CDR1 MNHEY and CDR2 SVGEGT come from the germline V gene. V was pared by 10 bases and J by 7 bases, with 17 bases between. This CDR3 has 13 amino acids. The CDR3 loop reads CAIRDNSLQPQHF. The CDR3 DNA sequence: TGTGCCATCCGAGACAACTCACTACAGCCCCAGCATTTT.

This clonotype appeared a few times. The V call is TRBV9, the J call TRBJ2-5, with D hard to call. Germline V gene sequence: CDR1 SGDLS, CDR2 YYNGEE. CDR3 length: 15 residues. Trimming pared 0 bases from V and 1 base from J, leaving 10 bases between. CDR3 sequence reads: CASSVGILSQETQYF. The CDR3 DNA reads as TGTGCCAGCAGCGTAGGCATATTAAGCCAAGAGACCCAGTACTTC.

This clonotype was recorded a few times. The chain is built from TRBV5-1 and TRBJ1-2; 10 bases match TRBD1. The CDR3 is 14 amino acids. Germline lookup yields CDR1 SGHRS and CDR2 YFSETQ. J was trimmed by 4 bases and V by 4 bases; bases with no gene match: 4. CDR3 protein: CASSGTGAIYGYTF. CDR3 DNA sequence: TGCGCCAGCAGCGGGACAGGGGCCATCTATGGCTACACCTTC.

The chain uses TRBV5-1 and TRBJ1-4; D perhaps matches TRBD1 (6 bases). The CDR3 spans 14 residues. CDR1 is SGHRS and CDR2 is YFSETQ in the germline V gene. The germline V and J ends were trimmed by 0 bases and 8 bases, with 11 bases remaining between them. CDR3 in DNA: TGCGCCAGCAGCTTGGATACAGGGCGGGAAAAACTGTTTTTT. Its translation: CASSLDTGREKLFF.

This clonotype appeared a few times. The DNA for the CDR3 is TGCGCCAGCAGCTTGAGTGCAGGGGATTTCAATGAGCAGTTCTTC. It specifies CASSLSAGDFNEQFF. The chain couples TRBV5-1 to TRBJ2-1, with D perhaps matching TRBD1 (6 bases). Germline assignment: CDR1 SGHRS and CDR2 YFSETQ. This CDR3 is 15 amino acids long. V gave up 1 base and J gave up 6 bases, with 14 bases separating them.

The V call is TRBV5-1, the J call TRBJ2-7, with a tentative D call TRBD2 (5 bases). Germline-derived CDR1 and CDR2 are SGHRS and YFSETQ. Trimming took off 0 bases at V and 4 bases at J, with 11 bases between the two ends. This CDR3 has 14 amino acids. The CDR3 sequence: CASSLAGGLYEQYV. Written as DNA, the CDR3 is TGCGCCAGCAGCTTGGCCGGCGGGTTGTACGAGCAGTACGTC.

The chain carries TRBV6-2 or TRBV6-3 and TRBJ2-5; D is ambiguous. Germline V gene lookup returns CDR1 MNHEY and CDR2 SVGEGT. There are 13 residues in the CDR3. The V end was cut by 1 base, the J end by 5 bases, with 8 bases between. The CDR3 is CASSYWQAETQYF. The CDR3 coding sequence is TGTGCCAGCAGTTACTGGCAGGCGGAGACCCAGTACTTC.

This clonotype was observed many times. The chain recombines TRBV20-1 with TRBJ2-7, with D perhaps matching TRBD1 or TRBD2 (5 bases each). Germline CDR1 and CDR2: DFQATT and SNEGSKA (reference sequence). V gave up 5 bases and J gave up 2 bases, with 13 bases separating them. The CDR3 is made up of 13 amino acids. The DNA for the CDR3 is TGCAGTGCTCCAAAGAGGGACCCCTACGAGCAGTACGTC. This encodes CSAPKRDPYEQYV.

The chain recombines TRBV5-1 with TRBJ2-5; 8 bases agree with TRBD1. Germline CDR1 and CDR2: SGHRS and YFSETQ. The CDR3 contains 15 residues. Unmatched junction bases numbered 6, after V lost 0 bases and J lost 5 bases. DNA for the CDR3: TGCGCCAGCAGCTTGGAGACAGGGGTAGAGGAGACCCAGTACTTC. Protein: CASSLETGVEETQYF. Using reference TRBV5-1 and TRBJ2-5 for the parts outside the CDR3, the full variable domain is KAGVTQTPRYLIKTRGQQVTLSCSPISGHRSVSWYQQTPGQGLQFLFEYFSETQRNKGNFPGRFSGRQFSNSRSEMNVSTLELGDSALYLCASSLETGVEETQYFGPGTRLLVL.

This clonotype was detected only a few times. The chain is built from TRBV5-1 and TRBJ2-1, with D possibly TRBD2 on 5 matching bases. V lost 4 bases to trimming and J lost 2 bases, with 13 bases between them. CDR1 and CDR2 from the germline V gene are SGHRS and YFSETQ. This CDR3 contains 15 residues. The CDR3, as DNA: TGCGCCAGCAGCCCCGGACTGGCAACCTACAATGAGCAGTTCTTC. Residues: CASSPGLATYNEQFF. Full variable domain (outside the CDR3, taken from reference TRBV5-1 and TRBJ2-1): KAGVTQTPRYLIKTRGQQVTLSCSPISGHRSVSWYQQTPGQGLQFLFEYFSETQRNKGNFPGRFSGRQFSNSRSEMNVSTLELGDSALYLCASSPGLATYNEQFFGPGTRLTVL.

This clonotype showed up many times. This sequence joins TRBV7-2 and TRBJ2-7; TRBD1 aligns across 7 bases. There are 14 residues in the CDR3. The germline gives CDR1 SGHTA, CDR2 FQGNSA. Trimming took 5 bases from V and 1 from J; bases not matched to a gene: 5. CDR3 sequence (DNA): TGTGCCAGCAGCGCCGACAGGGTATCCTACGAGCAGTACTTC. Amino acid sequence: CASSADRVSYEQYF.